These 3 T cell receptor beta chains share one sample of origin, sequenced in a study of shared clonotypes between healthy human individuals. Some clones are missing from TCRdb's copy, which holds only in-frame ones; the method was immunoSEQ multiplex PCR. Of 950,000 to 1,100,000 clones in the sample, about 75% were seen once. The material sequenced was memory CD4+ T cells sorted from blood. Subset defined: CD45RA-negative fraction. The receptors here all came from a man aged 18 to 30 in good health.

The chain is built from TRBV7-9 and TRBJ1-4, with a weak D call TRBD1 (5 bases). This CDR3 has 14 amino acids. The V gene lost 0 bases and the J gene lost 10 bases, with 12 bases spanning the gap. Germline values: CDR1 SEHNR, CDR2 FQNEAQ (reference sequence). The CDR3 DNA follows: TGTGCCAGCAGCTTAGCTGAGACAGTCGGAAAACTGTTTTTT. This translates into CASSLAETVGKLFF.

This clone was found many times. The gene calls are TRBV11-2 and TRBJ2-7; no clear D gene. The germline V and J ends were trimmed by 0 bases and 2 bases, with 5 bases remaining between them. Germline CDR1 reads SGHAT; CDR2 reads FQNNGV. This CDR3 is 13 amino acids long. The CDR3 spells CASSLERPYEQYF. DNA of the CDR3: TGTGCCAGCAGCTTAGAGCGGCCCTACGAGCAGTACTTC.

This clone was counted many times. The V call is TRBV5-1, the J call TRBJ1-2; D is unresolved. This CDR3 contains 16 residues. Germline V gene sequence: CDR1 SGHRS, CDR2 YFSETQ. Trimming removed 4 bases at V and 4 bases at J, with 20 bases between. In DNA, the CDR3 is TGCGCCAGCAGCAAGGTGCTGGCAGCTGGCCGCTATGGCTACACCTTC. Its protein is CASSKVLAAGRYGYTF.